Each of the 21 T cell receptor beta chains below was sequenced from the same sample in a study of T cells in tuberculosis. The assay was immunoSEQ multiplex PCR, and TCRdb's table has in-frame clones only and misses some. The sample lists tens of thousands of clones, 93% occurring once. Source material: PBMCs. These TCRs come from a donor aged 10 to 29 with latent tuberculosis or without tuberculosis infection.

This sequence joins TRBV6-1 and TRBJ1-6; the D is unclear. Germline V gene data show CDR1 as MNHNS and CDR2 as SASEGT. Deletions cut 0 bases from V and 8 bases from J, with 14 bases between. This CDR3 is built from 16 residues. The CDR3 spells CASSEAGGRWDSPLHF. Here the CDR3 DNA reads TGTGCCAGCAGTGAAGCTGGAGGTAGATGGGATTCACCCCTCCACTTT.

The genes are TRBV9 and TRBJ1-6; TRBD1 matches at 8 bases. The junction had 9 bases not matched to a gene; V was cut back by 3 bases and J by 4 bases. This CDR3 comprises 17 residues. Germline CDR1 and CDR2: SGDLS and YYNGEE. CDR3 sequence: CASSAKAGTGYNSPLHF. CDR3 DNA sequence: TGTGCCAGCAGCGCAAAAGCCGGGACAGGATATAATTCACCCCTCCACTTT.

The chain links TRBV5-4 to TRBJ1-2; the match to TRBD1 covers 10 bases. The junction had 5 bases not matched to a gene; V was cut back by 0 bases and J by 0 bases. The CDR3 is 17 residues long. CDR1 is SGHNT, CDR2 YYREEE, per germline (reference sequence). CDR3 residues: CASSLESGQGTNYGYTF. In DNA, the CDR3 is TGTGCCAGCAGCTTGGAGTCGGGACAGGGGACTAACTATGGCTACACCTTC.

The chain couples TRBV4-1 to TRBJ1-4; TRBD1 aligns across 7 bases. Germline V lookup: CDR1 MGHRA, CDR2 YSYEKL. CDR3 length equals 15 residues. Unmatched junction bases numbered 7, after V lost 2 bases and J lost 7 bases. The CDR3 DNA is TGCGCCAGCAGCCAACCGACAGGGCTCGGTGAAAAACTGTTTTTT. This codes for CASSQPTGLGEKLFF.

This chain uses TRBV9 with TRBJ1-3; TRBD1 agrees at 10 bases. CDR1 and CDR2 (germline): SGDLS, YYNGEE. V dropped 2 bases and J dropped 4; count of bases not matched to a gene: 3. CDR3 length equals 15 residues. CDR3 amino acids: CASSVDRGRGNTIYF. Here the CDR3 DNA reads TGTGCCAGCAGCGTCGACAGGGGGCGAGGAAACACCATATATTTT.

The chain employs TRBV4-1 and TRBJ2-3, with D unresolved. The CDR3 is made up of 17 amino acids. Germline V gene lookup returns CDR1 MGHRA and CDR2 YSYEKL. Between the trimmed V and J ends, which lost 1 base and 5 bases, there was a span of 19 bases. The CDR3 DNA reads as TGCGCCAGCAGCCAAGGGCCCCGAAGTAAAGATATAGATACGCAGTATTTT. This translates into CASSQGPRSKDIDTQYF.

This clone is a singleton in its sample. The chain uses TRBV4-1 and TRBJ2-7, with D possibly matching TRBD1 (6 bases). Per germline, CDR1 MGHRA and CDR2 YSYEKL. The CDR3 length is 16 residues. V was cut by 3 bases and J by 0 bases, with 15 bases left in between. The CDR3 sequence: CASSQGIQQGSYEQYF. In nucleotides, the CDR3 is TGCGCCAGCAGCCAGGGAATACAACAGGGCTCCTACGAGCAGTACTTC.

V and J are TRBV2 and TRBJ2-1; D may be TRBD2 (6 bases). V lost 9 bases to trimming and J lost 2 bases, with 23 bases between them. CDR3 size: 17 residues. Germline CDR1 and CDR2: SNHLY and FYNNEI. The CDR3 sequence is CARDTVAVRTPYNEQFF. In DNA form, the CDR3 reads TGTGCCAGGGATACGGTAGCGGTAAGAACACCCTACAATGAGCAGTTCTTC.

This rearrangement joins TRBV7-6 to TRBJ2-1, with D possibly TRBD2 on 6 matching bases. The CDR3 runs 17 residues. Germline-derived CDR1 and CDR2 are SGHVS and FNYEAQ. V dropped 1 base and J dropped 0 bases, with 13 bases sitting between them. The CDR3, as DNA: TGTGCCAGCAGCTTAGATCCCGGGGGTAGCTCCTACAATGAGCAGTTCTTC. Protein: CASSLDPGGSSYNEQFF.

V usage is TRBV15 and J usage is TRBJ1-5; TRBD1 matches at 8 bases. CDR1 LNHNV and CDR2 YYDKDF come from the germline V gene (reference sequence). CDR3 size: 14 residues. The V and J ends lost 8 bases and 4 bases, in that order; junction bases with no gene match: 7. CDR3 in amino acids: CATSPGQVNQPQHF. The CDR3 bases are TGTGCCACCTCACCGGGACAGGTAAATCAGCCCCAGCATTTT.

This chain uses TRBV21-1 with TRBJ1-3; TRBD1 is taken as the D call from the table, unchecked against the DNA. TRBV21-1 is termed a pseudogene. The CDR3 runs 12 residues. The CDR3 region has the DNA TGTGCGGCGACAGGGGCTGGAAACACCATATATTTT. Translating gives CAATGAGNTIYF.

This chain joins TRBV11-2 and TRBJ1-3; no clear D gene. The germline V gene encodes CDR1 SGHAT and CDR2 FQNNGV. V lost 5 bases to trimming and J lost 2 bases, with 4 bases between them. The CDR3 is made up of 12 amino acids. CDR3 coding DNA: TGTGCCAGCAGCCCCACTGGAAACACCATATATTTT. Its protein is CASSPTGNTIYF.

The genes are TRBV5-1 and TRBJ2-3, with TRBD1 as a possible D gene (5 bases). The ends were cut back, 4 bases at V and 2 bases at J, with 17 bases in the middle. This CDR3 spans 16 amino acids. From germline, CDR1 is SGHRS and CDR2 YFSETQ. This chain's CDR3 is CASSLQWGATTDTQYF. The CDR3 nucleotides read TGCGCCAGCAGCCTACAGTGGGGCGCTACCACAGATACGCAGTATTTT.

V and J are TRBV5-5 and TRBJ2-1, with D possibly TRBD2 on 5 matching bases. Trimming removed 2 bases from V and 0 bases from J, with 9 bases in between. CDR1 SGHKS and CDR2 YYEKEE come from the germline V gene (reference sequence). CDR3 length: 15 amino acids. The CDR3 reads CASSFGLRSYNEQFF. CDR3 coding DNA: TGTGCCAGCAGCTTCGGACTTCGCTCCTACAATGAGCAGTTCTTC.

This rearrangement joins TRBV6-1 to TRBJ1-2; 8 bases are shared with TRBD1. The CDR3 extends over 14 amino acids. V lost 8 bases, J lost 2 bases, and 7 bases stayed unmatched. CDR1 and CDR2 from the germline V gene are MNHNS and SASEGT. The CDR3 coding sequence is TGTGCCAGCGGGGGACAGGTCTTAAACTATGGCTACACCTTC. It translates to CASGGQVLNYGYTF.

The CDR3 DNA sequence: TGTGCCAGTAACGAAAGGGGGCCCACTGAAGCTTTCTTT. It yields the protein CASNERGPTEAFF. The V gene is TRBV28, the J gene TRBJ1-1; 7 positions match TRBD1. The V segment lost 9 bases and the J segment 4 bases; nucleotides outside the gene matches: 8. CDR3 length: 13 amino acids. CDR1 is MDHEN, CDR2 SYDVKM, per germline.

This chain links TRBV5-1 with TRBJ1-5, with a tentative D call TRBD1 (6 bases). Germline CDR1 is SGHRS and CDR2 is YFSETQ. The CDR3 spans 14 residues. Trimming removed 5 bases from V and 2 bases from J, with 11 bases in between. The CDR3 sequence: CASSEGVGNQPQHF. Here the CDR3 DNA reads TGCGCCAGCAGTGAGGGGGTTGGCAATCAGCCCCAGCATTTT.

A single count supports this clone. The chain carries TRBV7-2 and TRBJ2-7; D is ambiguous. With 4 bases removed from V and 0 bases from J, the gap between germline ends came to 10 bases. From germline, CDR1 is SGHTA and CDR2 FQGNSA. CDR3 length: 14 amino acids. DNA of the CDR3: TGTGCCAGCAGCTCTGGCCGAAACTCCTACGAGCAGTACTTC. This sequence encodes CASSSGRNSYEQYF.

The rearrangement joins TRBV6-5 to TRBJ1-1, with 9 bases fitting TRBD1. Germline loops: CDR1 MNHEY, CDR2 SVGAGI. The CDR3 totals 13 residues. V lost 6 bases and J lost 5; bases outside the gene matches: 4. In DNA form, the CDR3 reads TGTGCCAGCAGCACCGACAGGGGGACTGAAGCTTTCTTT. Translated, it gives CASSTDRGTEAFF.

This chain uses TRBV6-1 with TRBJ1-2; D not resolved. This CDR3 is 14 amino acids long. Germline V gene data show CDR1 as MNHNS and CDR2 as SASEGT. Trimming removed 0 bases from V and 7 bases from J, with 12 bases in between. CDR3 nucleotides: TGTGCCAGCAGTGAAGCGGTGGCGGCGGGTGGCTACACCTTC. Amino acid sequence: CASSEAVAAGGYTF.

This clone was seen a single time. The rearrangement joins TRBV2 to TRBJ2-7; the match to TRBD1 covers 7 bases. V trimming: 3 bases; J trimming: 4 bases; junction bases outside the gene matches: 9. CDR1 SNHLY and CDR2 FYNNEI come from the germline V gene. The CDR3 contains 15 residues. CDR3 sequence (DNA): TGTGCCAGCAGTGAGGAACAGGGGTACGGGTACGAGCAGTACTTC. As protein: CASSEEQGYGYEQYF.